The present T cell receptor beta chain was sequenced within a study of T cells after yellow fever vaccination. Regarding the study as a whole: Some clonotypes, a small share, were shared between CD4 and CD8 compartments. Most primary-vaccination clones reappeared after the booster (more than 95% CD4, approximately 88% CD8).

Conversion of TCR transcripts into cDNA relied on 5'RACE template switching, which added a universal primer site and UMIs. Each CDR3 protein gets one entry after TCRdb re-called the 5' RACE reads with MiXCR. The data show approximately 300,000 distinct CDR3 sequences, roughly 10% seen once. As to this clonotype: The antigen remains undetermined.

The source of this sequence is a man aged 18-30 years who received the YFV17D yellow fever vaccine. The sequencing here drew on CD4+ T cells sorted from PBMCs, taken 45 days after the yellow fever booster vaccination.

CDR3 region: CASSTRHGNTIYF. CDR3 in DNA: TGTGCCAGCAGCACCCGTCATGGAAACACCATATATTTT. The genes are TRBV7-3 and TRBJ1-3; D gene ambiguous. Germline CDR1 SGHTA, CDR2 FQGTGA. This CDR3 comprises 13 residues. Between the trimmed V and J ends, which lost 5 bases and 3 bases, there was a span of 8 bases.